This T cell receptor (beta chain) was obtained from a study of PD-1 blockade in classical Hodgkin lymphoma. Germline CDR1 and CDR2: SGHTA and FQGTGA. The CDR3 extends over 14 amino acids. Trimming took 5 bases from V and 4 from J, leaving 14 bases between them. Sequencing was performed with immunoSEQ multiplex PCR; in TCRdb, only in-frame clones are kept and a portion is missing. The table has roughly 20,000 clones, 90% seen once. Time point specified: newly diagnosed, previously untreated cHL patient sample. Magnetic negative selection served to purify CD4+ T cells out of PBMCs that had been thawed. Material: CD4+ T cells from blood. The chain carries TRBV7-3 and TRBJ1-1; tentatively, D is TRBD1 (5 bases). The sequence was obtained from a human donor with classical Hodgkin lymphoma. The CDR3 DNA reads as TGTGCCAGCAGCCCCCCCGGCAGGGCCACTGAAGCTTTCTTT. Its protein is CASSPPGRATEAFF.